Here is one T cell receptor (beta chain) with its context. Its antigen is not known. A 5'RACE reaction primed in the constant segment made cDNA libraries of TCR alpha and TCR beta, and these carried sample barcodes and UMIs. One entry per CDR3 protein, called by TCRdb with MiXCR from the 5' RACE reads. The sample lists 250,000 to 350,000 distinct CDR3 sequences, around 19% occurring once. The sample comes from a study of T-cell memory formation after mild COVID-19. Losses at the gene ends were 3 bases for V and 6 bases for J; bases not matched to a gene: 2. The CDR3 sequence is 14 residues long. CDR1 SGDLS and CDR2 YYNGEE come from the germline V gene. The study, taken as a whole, reports: Confirmation was lacking for SARS-CoV-2 specificity of second-wave clones that peaked on day 37. Largely, contracting CD4+ clones fell within CM and EM, and contracting CD8+ clones within EMRA. The study found balanced CD4/CD8 in clones contracting day 15 to 85 and a CD4+ lean in later expanders.

This clonotype was sampled from a man aged 18 to 29 who had mild COVID-19 (a few samples of this study predate the infection). Cell type and time point are not known. Input material: PBMCs or a T cell subset sorted from them (not recorded which). The chain has TRBV9 and TRBJ2-2; 10 nucleotides match TRBD1. The CDR3 reads CASSADRGPGELFF. DNA for the CDR3: TGTGCCAGCAGCGCAGACAGGGGGCCCGGGGAGCTGTTTTTT.